This T cell receptor (beta chain) stems from a study of T cell repertoires in cytomegalovirus infection. The overall study: Well-studied HLA-B-restricted epitopes and recently identified HLA-C-restricted epitopes of CMV were both used in the study. Public TCR beta signatures marked donors with CMV infection and the matching HLA. Study observations and caveats: Summed frequency of shared TCR beta families picked out CMV carriers who also had the relevant HLA. The response measured ex vivo was dominated by TCR beta clonotypes (HLA-C-restricted and CMV-specific).

A single record per CDR3 protein comes from TCRdb applying MiXCR to the reads. The profile shows around 300,000 distinct CDR3 sequences, just under 25% of them singletons. This clonotype was detected a few times. The antigen is undetermined. V shed 4 bases and J 5 bases; nucleotides not matched to a gene: 0. The germline gives CDR1 LNHDA, CDR2 SQIVND (reference sequence). The CDR3 is made up of 13 amino acids. The sample consisted of cultured PBMCs, taken from culture after CMV antigen stimulation. V usage is TRBV19 and J usage is TRBJ1-5; 9 bases are a match to TRBD1. The receptor was isolated from a human donor in good health (CMV status not recorded). Some clones in this sample may be carry-over from other donors' samples. The CDR3 DNA sequence: TGTGCCAGTAGTAGGACAGGGGATCAGCCCCAGCATTTT. This codes for CASSRTGDQPQHF.